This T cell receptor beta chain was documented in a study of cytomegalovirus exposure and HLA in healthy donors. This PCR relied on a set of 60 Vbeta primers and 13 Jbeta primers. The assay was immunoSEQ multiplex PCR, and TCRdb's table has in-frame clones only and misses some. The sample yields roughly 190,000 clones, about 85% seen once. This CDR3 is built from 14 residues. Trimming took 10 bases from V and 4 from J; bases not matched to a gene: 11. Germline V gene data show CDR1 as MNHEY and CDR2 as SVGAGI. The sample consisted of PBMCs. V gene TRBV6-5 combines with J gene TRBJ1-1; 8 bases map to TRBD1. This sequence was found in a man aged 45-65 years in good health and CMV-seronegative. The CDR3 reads CATEGQGASTEAFF. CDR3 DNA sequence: TGTGCCACAGAGGGGCAGGGGGCGTCCACTGAAGCTTTCTTT.